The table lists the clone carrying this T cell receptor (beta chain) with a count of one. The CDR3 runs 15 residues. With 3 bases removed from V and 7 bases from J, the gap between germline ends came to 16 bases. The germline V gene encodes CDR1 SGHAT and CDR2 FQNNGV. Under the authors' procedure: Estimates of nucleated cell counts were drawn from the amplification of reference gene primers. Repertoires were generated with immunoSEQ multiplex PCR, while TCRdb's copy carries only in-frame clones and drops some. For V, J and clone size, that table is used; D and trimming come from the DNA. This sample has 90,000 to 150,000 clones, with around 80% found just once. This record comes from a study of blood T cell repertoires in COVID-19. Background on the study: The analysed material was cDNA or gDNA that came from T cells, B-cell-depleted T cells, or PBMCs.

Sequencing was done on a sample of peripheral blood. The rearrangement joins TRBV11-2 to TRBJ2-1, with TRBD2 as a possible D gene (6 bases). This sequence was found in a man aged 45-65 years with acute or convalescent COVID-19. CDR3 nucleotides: TGTGCCAGCAGCTTGGGACTGGATGGGGCGAATGAGCAGTTCTTC. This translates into CASSLGLDGANEQFF.